Following are 28 T cell receptor beta chains from one sample sequenced in a study of T-cell reconstitution after alpha-beta-depleted transplantation in children. Unique molecular identifiers were used to barcode this TCRbeta library. TCRdb processed the PCR reads anew with MiXCR; each CDR3 protein has one entry. The sample holds 440,000 or so distinct CDR3 sequences, around 46% seen once. Sequences were derived from PBMCs, sampled before TCRalphabeta/CD19-depleted stem cell transplant. Source of these receptors: a girl aged 2 to 10 with aplastic anemia, due to receive a stem cell transplant.

The chain joins TRBV20-1 to TRBJ2-3; 11 positions match TRBD2. This CDR3 has 16 amino acids. Germline V gene data show CDR1 as DFQATT and CDR2 as SNEGSKA (reference sequence). The ends lost 7 bases at V and 2 bases at J; junction bases unmatched: 11. The CDR3, as DNA: TGCAGTGTTAAATCCGGGACTAGCGGATACACAGATACGCAGTATTTT. Translated, it gives CSVKSGTSGYTDTQYF.

The chain carries TRBV9 and TRBJ2-1; unclear D gene. V dropped 0 bases and J dropped 1 base, with 5 bases sitting between them. CDR1 and CDR2 (germline): SGDLS, YYNGEE. This CDR3 contains 14 residues. This chain's CDR3 is CASSVEASYNEQFF. The CDR3 nucleotides read TGTGCCAGCAGCGTAGAAGCTTCCTACAATGAGCAGTTCTTC.

The chain has TRBV5-1 and TRBJ2-1; D is possibly TRBD1 or TRBD2 (6 bases each). Trimming shortened V by 0 bases and J by 5 bases, and 12 bases separated the two germline ends. From germline, CDR1 is SGHRS and CDR2 YFSETQ. The CDR3 has 15 residues. The CDR3 DNA is TGCGCCAGCAGCTTGGTTCCGGGGGCGAACAATGAGCAGTTCTTC. Protein sequence: CASSLVPGANNEQFF. Based on the CDR3 plus reference TRBV5-1 and TRBJ2-1, the full variable domain is KAGVTQTPRYLIKTRGQQVTLSCSPISGHRSVSWYQQTPGQGLQFLFEYFSETQRNKGNFPGRFSGRQFSNSRSEMNVSTLELGDSALYLCASSLVPGANNEQFFGPGTRLTVL.

This clonotype was seen a handful of times. The chain links TRBV6-1 to TRBJ1-3; D gene uncertain. Deletions cut 6 bases from V and 4 bases from J, with 19 bases between. Germline loops: CDR1 MNHNS, CDR2 SASEGT. There are 16 residues in the CDR3. CDR3 region: CASSRTRNRSGNTIYF. The DNA of the CDR3 is TGTGCCAGCAGCCGTACACGGAATCGGAGCGGAAACACCATATATTTT.

This chain links TRBV7-2 with TRBJ2-3; D is tentatively TRBD1 or TRBD2 (5 bases each). Germline values: CDR1 SGHTA, CDR2 FQGNSA. This CDR3 is 15 amino acids long. The ends were cut back, 2 bases at V and 2 bases at J, with 11 bases in the middle. The DNA of the CDR3 is TGTGCCAGCAGCTTATTGGGGGAGCCCACAGATACGCAGTATTTT. It encodes CASSLLGEPTDTQYF.

This clonotype occurred many times. The chain links TRBV14 to TRBJ2-1; TRBD2 matches at 9 bases. Trimming at V came to 4 bases and at J to 4 bases, leaving 2 bases not matched to a gene. Per the germline V gene, CDR1 is SGHDN and CDR2 is FVKESK. The CDR3 is made up of 14 amino acids. The CDR3 DNA reads as TGTGCCAGCAGCCTGCGGGAGGGGTACAATGAGCAGTTCTTC. Translated: CASSLREGYNEQFF.

The chain has TRBV20-1 and TRBJ1-2; unclear D gene. Trimming took off 6 bases at V and 6 bases at J, with 14 bases between the two ends. Germline-derived CDR1 and CDR2 are DFQATT and SNEGSKA (reference sequence). The CDR3 is 12 amino acids. Written as DNA, the CDR3 is TGCAGTGCCCCCCCCTGGGGAGATGGCTACACCTTC. Translation: CSAPPWGDGYTF.

The chain is built from TRBV20-1 and TRBJ1-3, with D perhaps TRBD1 (5 bases). This CDR3 has 12 amino acids. V was trimmed by 1 base and J by 10 bases, leaving 11 bases between them. Germline V gene data show CDR1 as DFQATT and CDR2 as SNEGSKA (reference sequence). The CDR3 spells CSARVQGGTIYF. DNA of the CDR3: TGCAGTGCTAGAGTCCAGGGTGGAACCATATATTTT.

There are a few counts of this clonotype. V is TRBV27 and J is TRBJ2-1; no clear D. Germline lookup yields CDR1 MNHEY and CDR2 SMNVEV (reference sequence). V shed 3 bases and J shed 5 bases, with 20 bases lying between them. This CDR3 spans 17 amino acids. Written as DNA, the CDR3 is TGTGCCAGCAGTTTCCCATCCCATGCGAGAGGAAACAATGAGCAGTTCTTC. Its translation is CASSFPSHARGNNEQFF.

The chain is built from TRBV5-1 and TRBJ2-7; D ambiguous. Trimming took 0 bases from V and 5 from J, leaving 12 bases between them. The CDR3 length is 14 residues. CDR1 and CDR2 from the germline V gene are SGHRS and YFSETQ. Here the CDR3 DNA reads TGCGCCAGCAGCTTGGAAGACGGTTGGGACGAGCAGTACTTC. This codes for CASSLEDGWDEQYF.

This clonotype was counted a few times. The CDR3: CASKGEFYNEQFF. The CDR3 DNA reads TGTGCCAGCAAAGGAGAATTTTACAATGAGCAGTTCTTC. The chain joins TRBV14 to TRBJ2-1; D remains ambiguous. The CDR3 extends over 13 amino acids. Between the trimmed V and J ends, which lost 7 bases and 4 bases, there was a span of 11 bases. Germline assignment: CDR1 SGHDN and CDR2 FVKESK.

Of note for this clonotype: This could be a read error, since a much larger clone is one nucleotide away. Likely a read error: the CDR3 ends without its conserved phenylalanine or tryptophan. The genes are TRBV10-1 and TRBJ1-1, with D unresolved. This CDR3 is 13 amino acids long. Germline assignment: CDR1 WNHNN and CDR2 SYGVQD (reference sequence). V was pared by 3 bases and J by 1 base, with 6 bases between. The DNA for the CDR3 is TGCGCCAGCAGTGAACGGTCGAACACTGAAGCTTTCTCT. Its protein product is CASSERSNTEAFS.

The rearrangement joins TRBV20-1 to TRBJ1-5; D is unresolved. Trimming took 3 bases from V and 0 from J, leaving 9 bases between them. The V gene's germline CDR1 is DFQATT and CDR2 SNEGSKA (reference sequence). The CDR3 has 14 residues. CDR3 sequence reads: CSARDVNSNQPQHF. The DNA for the CDR3 is TGCAGTGCTAGGGACGTAAATAGCAATCAGCCCCAGCATTTT.

The genes are TRBV5-1 and TRBJ1-5, with D unclear. This CDR3 region has 13 residues. V was shortened by 4 bases and J by 3 bases, with 8 bases between the two germline ends. Germline V gene data show CDR1 as SGHRS and CDR2 as YFSETQ. The CDR3 here is CASSVEPNQPQHF. The CDR3 DNA reads TGCGCCAGCAGCGTAGAACCCAATCAGCCCCAGCATTTT.

The rearrangement links TRBV18 to TRBJ2-2; D possibly corresponds to TRBD2 (6 bases). Trimming left V 6 bases short and J 3 bases short, with 14 bases between. The CDR3 sequence is 15 residues long. The germline V gene has CDR1 KGHSH and CDR2 LQKENI. CDR3 region: CASSMNRDYTGELFF. CDR3 in DNA: TGTGCCAGCTCGATGAACCGGGACTACACCGGGGAGCTGTTTTTT.

This clonotype was seen more than once but under ten times. The V call is TRBV5-1, the J call TRBJ2-7; 7 bases line up with TRBD1. CDR1 SGHRS and CDR2 YFSETQ come from the germline V gene. The junction had 9 bases not matched to a gene; V was cut back by 6 bases and J by 3 bases. This CDR3 region has 14 residues. CDR3 amino acids: CASTRDSLIYEQYF. The CDR3 DNA reads as TGCGCCAGCACCCGGGACAGCTTAATCTACGAGCAGTACTTC.

This clonotype appeared many times. The chain carries TRBV30 and TRBJ2-3; TRBD1 agrees at 8 bases. This CDR3 contains 14 residues. The J segment lost 1 base and the V segment lost 8 bases, leaving 8 bases of the junction unmatched. CDR1 is GTSNPN and CDR2 is SVGIG in the germline V gene (reference sequence). CDR3 DNA sequence: TGTGCCCTCGGGACAGGCGAAGGCACAGATACGCAGTATTTT. It translates to CALGTGEGTDTQYF.

The chain has TRBV29-1 and TRBJ2-5; 7 bases line up with TRBD1. V was clipped by 8 bases and J by 1 base; unmatched bases: 7. CDR1 SQVTM and CDR2 ANQGSEA come from the germline V gene. This CDR3 has 13 residues. Here the CDR3 DNA reads TGCAGCCTTTCAGGGACAGCCCAAGAGACCCAGTACTTC. Translated, it gives CSLSGTAQETQYF.

The chain carries TRBV5-1 and TRBJ2-2, with 9 nucleotides matching TRBD2. This CDR3 region has 14 residues. CDR1 and CDR2 from the germline V gene are SGHRS and YFSETQ. The junction had 2 bases not matched to a gene; V was cut back by 2 bases and J by 6 bases. The CDR3 protein is CASSLVAGAGELFF. The DNA of the CDR3 is TGCGCCAGCAGCTTAGTAGCGGGAGCCGGGGAGCTGTTTTTT.

This chain connects TRBV6-1 to TRBJ2-3; 8 bases map to TRBD2. The CDR3 extends over 16 amino acids. With V trimmed by 7 bases and J by 4 bases, 13 bases remained unmatched. Germline values: CDR1 MNHNS, CDR2 SASEGT. This chain's CDR3 is CASTQRIAGLADTQYF. The CDR3 DNA sequence: TGTGCCAGCACCCAGAGAATAGCGGGACTTGCAGATACGCAGTATTTT.

V usage is TRBV5-1 and J usage is TRBJ2-3; D call uncertain. Germline loops: CDR1 SGHRS, CDR2 YFSETQ. Trimming left V 5 bases short and J 4 bases short, with 17 bases between. The CDR3 has 15 residues. The CDR3 protein is CASRRHLEWADTQYF. The CDR3 DNA follows: TGCGCCAGCAGACGACACCTCGAATGGGCAGATACGCAGTATTTT.

This clonotype was picked up a small number of times. This chain uses TRBV20-1 with TRBJ1-1; weak D call: TRBD1 (5 bases). The CDR3 totals 15 residues. Germline lookup yields CDR1 DFQATT and CDR2 SNEGSKA (reference sequence). V lost 0 bases, J lost 7 bases, and 18 bases lay in between. Here the CDR3 reads CSARDQHRRDDEAFF. The CDR3, as DNA: TGCAGTGCTAGAGATCAACACCGCAGGGATGATGAAGCTTTCTTT.

The chain uses TRBV4-1 and TRBJ1-6; D is ambiguous. The CDR3 is made up of 13 amino acids. Trimming shortened V by 0 bases and J by 15 bases, and 12 bases separated the two germline ends. Germline V gene lookup returns CDR1 MGHRA and CDR2 YSYEKL. The DNA of the CDR3 is TGCGCCAGCAGCCAAGAGGATCGGGCACTCCTCCACTTT. Residues: CASSQEDRALLHF.

The chain carries TRBV6-5 and TRBJ2-5, with 10 bases identical to TRBD1. CDR1 is MNHEY and CDR2 is SVGAGI in the germline V gene. This CDR3 has 14 residues. J lost 7 bases, V lost 2 bases, and 4 bases had no gene match. CDR3 sequence: CASSYRGQGGTQYF. The CDR3 bases are TGTGCCAGCAGTTACCGAGGACAGGGGGGGACCCAGTACTTC.

The CDR3 sequence is CASSQERWAEAFF. The CDR3 coding sequence is TGTGCCAGCAGCCAAGAGCGGTGGGCTGAAGCTTTCTTT. The rearrangement uses TRBV4-2 and TRBJ1-1; no firm D call. Trimming left V 0 bases short and J 6 bases short, with 8 bases between. This CDR3 has 13 residues. The germline gives CDR1 LGHNA, CDR2 YNFKEQ.

The V call is TRBV6-5, the J call TRBJ2-5; D may correspond to TRBD1 or TRBD2 (6 bases each). This CDR3 has 16 amino acids. The V end was cut by 2 bases, the J end by 5 bases, with 18 bases between. Germline CDR1 and CDR2: MNHEY and SVGAGI. The CDR3 here is CASSYMAAGEEETQYF. The CDR3 region has the DNA TGTGCCAGCAGTTACATGGCGGCAGGGGAGGAGGAGACCCAGTACTTC.

The chain combines TRBV12-3 or TRBV12-4 with TRBJ2-3; no clear D. TRBJ1-5 matches the DNA end more closely, so the J call is doubtful. The CDR3 runs to 14 residues. The CDR3 loop reads CASLSGYSTDTQHF. DNA for the CDR3: TGTGCCAGCCTTAGCGGTTACAGCACAGATACGCAGCATTTT.

This clonotype has just a few counts. The chain couples TRBV11-2 to TRBJ1-3, with D possibly TRBD1 on 6 matching bases. V lost 4 bases and J 0 bases, leaving 22 bases between the germline ends. This CDR3 spans 19 amino acids. From germline, CDR1 is SGHAT and CDR2 FQNNGV. The CDR3 DNA reads TGTGCCAGCAGCTCGCCCTCCGGGGGGGGGCGCTTCTCTGGAAACACCATATATTTT. Encoded protein: CASSSPSGGGRFSGNTIYF.